This TCR beta chain was sequenced for a study of T cell responses to AZD1222 COVID-19 vaccine. Libraries were prepared by immunoSEQ multiplex PCR; TCRdb keeps only in-frame clonotypes and omits some of them. The sample records about 100,000 clones, about 90% being singletons. The germline gives CDR1 SGHRS, CDR2 YFSETQ. This CDR3 has 15 amino acids. V was clipped by 4 bases and J by 1 base; unmatched bases: 5. This TCR was recovered from an adult in good health. This sample comprised peripheral blood, obtained on day 0 of AZD1222 vaccination. The chain joins TRBV5-1 to TRBJ1-3; TRBD1 matches at 7 bases. This chain's CDR3 is CASSLPTGSGNTIYF. Here the CDR3 DNA reads TGCGCCAGCAGCCTCCCGACAGGGTCTGGAAACACCATATATTTT.